This T cell receptor beta chain was sequenced for a study of PD-1 blockade in classical Hodgkin lymphoma. Study-wide context: Nivolumab dosed at 3 mg/kg went to patients intravenously every 2 weeks.

Patients all relapsed after autologous stem cell transplantation, and there was variation in brentuximab vedotin exposure. This CDR3 contains 15 residues. Trimming took 1 base from V and 8 from J, leaving 18 bases between them. Germline V CDR1 and CDR2: SQVTM, ANQGSEA. Assay: immunoSEQ multiplex PCR; the TCRdb copy retains only in-frame clones and omits some. The sample holds 90,000 to 130,000 clones, roughly nine tenths seen once. General observations from the study: At C4D1, TCR diversity had climbed significantly for CD4+ cells, though not for CD8+ cells.

As for this clone: What it recognizes is unknown.

The V gene is TRBV29-1, the J gene TRBJ2-1; D is tentatively TRBD1 or TRBD2 (7 bases each). This TCR derives from a human donor with classical Hodgkin lymphoma. The material sequenced was peripheral blood mononuclear cells (PBMCs), taken before the second cycle of nivolumab. The CDR3, as DNA: TGCAGCGTTGAAGGGGGGAGGGACAGTGAAGATGAGCAGTTCTTC. Amino acid sequence: CSVEGGRDSEDEQFF.